These T cell receptor beta chains were read from a single sample in a study of T cells and Merkel cell carcinoma outcomes. Produced via immunoSEQ multiplex PCR; TCRdb's table is partial and in-frame only. Seen here are several hundred clones, 75% to 90% observed once, and the top ten hold roughly 8.5%. The specimen sequenced was tumor tissue from Merkel cell carcinoma. The receptors were sampled from a human donor with Merkel cell carcinoma. The CDR3 runs from the conserved cysteine through the conserved F or W. Each record gives: J gene, D gene, clone size, V gene, CDR3 DNA, CDR3 protein. A D gene is named only where the DNA matches it firmly. The size field is filled for only some rows; it gives once, few, many or a size class.

TRBJ1-1 - - TRBV27 TGTGCCAGCAGTTTCTGGCCCCTCAACACTGAAGCTTTCTTT CASSFWPLNTEAFF
TRBJ1-1 - - TRBV5-1 TGCGCCAGCAGCTTGGACAGGAACTCTGAAGCTTTCTTT CASSLDRNSEAFF
TRBJ1-1 - - TRBV12-5 TGTGCTAGTAGGGCACCGAACACTGAAGCTTTCTTT CASRAPNTEAFF
TRBJ1-1 - - TRBV12-5 TGTGCTAGTGGTTTGGCAGCAAACACTGAAGCTTTCTTT CASGLAANTEAFF
TRBJ1-5 - - TRBV4-3 TGCGCCAGCAGCCAAGATCCGGCAGGCAATCAGCCCCAGCATTTT CASSQDPAGNQPQHF
TRBJ2-5 TRBD1 - TRBV5-1 TGCGCCAGCAGCTTAACAGGGGCCCCAAGGGAGACCCAGTACTTC CASSLTGAPRETQYF
TRBJ2-1 - - TRBV7-9 TGTGCCAGCAGCTTAGCGAAGGTCCTGGAGGATGAGCAGTTCTTC CASSLAKVLEDEQFF
TRBJ2-1 TRBD2 - TRBV4-2 TGTGCCAGCAGCCAAGGGGTAGGGACTAGCGGTTACAATGAGCAGTTCTTC CASSQGVGTSGYNEQFF
TRBJ1-2 - once TRBV28 TGTGCCAGCAGTTTCCCTGACAGATACTATGGCTACACCTTC CASSFPDRYYGYTF
TRBJ1-1 - - TRBV2 TGTGCCAGCAACTTGTACAGGGCGGACACTGAAGCTTTCTTT CASNLYRADTEAFF